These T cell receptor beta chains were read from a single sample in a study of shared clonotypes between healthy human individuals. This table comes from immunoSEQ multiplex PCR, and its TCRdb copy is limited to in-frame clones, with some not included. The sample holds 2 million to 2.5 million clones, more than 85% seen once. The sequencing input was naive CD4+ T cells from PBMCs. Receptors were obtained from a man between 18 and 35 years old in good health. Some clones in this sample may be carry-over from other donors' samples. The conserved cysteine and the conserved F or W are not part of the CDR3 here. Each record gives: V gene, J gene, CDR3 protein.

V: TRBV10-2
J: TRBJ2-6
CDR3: ATHPSGANVLT

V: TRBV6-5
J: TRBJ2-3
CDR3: ASSLFPADTDTQY

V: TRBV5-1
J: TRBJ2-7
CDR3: ASSWGLAGGPGDEQY

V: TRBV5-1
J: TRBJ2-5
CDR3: ASTLFGSQETQY

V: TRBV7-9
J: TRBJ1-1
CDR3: ASSGDGLLGTEAF

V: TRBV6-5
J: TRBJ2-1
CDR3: ASSDRGASEQF

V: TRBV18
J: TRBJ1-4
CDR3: ASSPSDSLNEKLF

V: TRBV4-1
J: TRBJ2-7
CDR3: ASSQDSTGAEQY

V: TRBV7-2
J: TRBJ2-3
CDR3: ASSSGGSTDTQY

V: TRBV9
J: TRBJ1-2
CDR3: ASSVTEGGYSYT

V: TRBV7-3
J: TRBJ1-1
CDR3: ASSSTTNTEAF

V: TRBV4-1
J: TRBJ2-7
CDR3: ASSQLSSSGTVSSYEQY

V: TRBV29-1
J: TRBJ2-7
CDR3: SVVGLVSYEQY

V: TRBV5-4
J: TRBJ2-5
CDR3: ASSLGGVGQETQY

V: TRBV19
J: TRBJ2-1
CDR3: ASSMVPEVYNEQF

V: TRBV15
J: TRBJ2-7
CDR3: ATSKRGQPVEQY

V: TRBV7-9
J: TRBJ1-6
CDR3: ASKGTSTNSPLH

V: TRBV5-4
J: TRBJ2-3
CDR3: ASSSPPGLAGGPAQY

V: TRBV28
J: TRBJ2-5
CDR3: ASSRQGARETQY

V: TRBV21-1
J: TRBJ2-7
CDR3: ASTFPGLPDPRTYEQY

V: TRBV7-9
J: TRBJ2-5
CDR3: ASALEPWGYQETQY

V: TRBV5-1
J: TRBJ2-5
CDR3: ASSLGPQGEGETQY

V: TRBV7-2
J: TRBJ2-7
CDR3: ASSLSLAGAGEQY

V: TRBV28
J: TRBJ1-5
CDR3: ASRPTGQPQH

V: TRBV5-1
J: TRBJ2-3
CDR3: ASRRGVSTDTQY

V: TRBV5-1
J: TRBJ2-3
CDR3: ASSLAKVTDTQY

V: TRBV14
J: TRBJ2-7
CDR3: ASIWYFGTGVSYEQY

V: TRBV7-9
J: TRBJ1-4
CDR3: ASSRPGGVEKLF

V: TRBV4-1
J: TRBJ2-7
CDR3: ASSQEQGSYEQY

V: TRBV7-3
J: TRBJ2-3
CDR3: ASSPIGGRDTQY

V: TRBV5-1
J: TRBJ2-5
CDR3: ASSLGQTVQETQY

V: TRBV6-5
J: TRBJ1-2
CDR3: ASTSGGTDYGYT

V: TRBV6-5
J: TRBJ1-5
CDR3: ASSYSYGDSNQPQH

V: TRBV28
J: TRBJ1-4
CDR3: AAGEGSRNEKLF

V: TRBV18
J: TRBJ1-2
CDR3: ASSPSGDGYT

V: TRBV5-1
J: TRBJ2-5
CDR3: ASSLEPGPKTQY

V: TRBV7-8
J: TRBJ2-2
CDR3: ASSLYQTRGSSGELF

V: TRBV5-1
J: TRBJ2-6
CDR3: ASSRTATGANVLT

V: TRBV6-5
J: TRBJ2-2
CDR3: ASSYQSGTNTGELF

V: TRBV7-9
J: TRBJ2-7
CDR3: ASSLEGVEQY

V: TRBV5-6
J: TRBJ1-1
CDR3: ASSFRVVTEAF

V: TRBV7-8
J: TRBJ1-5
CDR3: ASSHPTGAISAQH

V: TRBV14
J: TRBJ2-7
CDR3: ASSHPWGKSSYEQY

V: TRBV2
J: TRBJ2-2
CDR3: ASTDSSNTGELF

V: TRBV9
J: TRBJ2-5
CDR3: ASSGTGAGETQY

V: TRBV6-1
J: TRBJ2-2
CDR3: ASSGGGQLMYTGELF

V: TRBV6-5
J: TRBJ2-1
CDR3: ASRRTRGEQF

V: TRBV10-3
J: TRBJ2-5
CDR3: AISLAGGEETQY

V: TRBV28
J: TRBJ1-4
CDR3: ASSMTVNEKLF

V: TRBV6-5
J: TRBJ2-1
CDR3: ASSSRTSVSYNEQF

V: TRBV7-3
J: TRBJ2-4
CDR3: ASSFSGTGSGQNIQY